These T cell receptor beta chains were read from a single sample in a study of cytomegalovirus exposure and HLA in healthy donors. Sequenced by immunoSEQ multiplex PCR; TCRdb stores in-frame clones only, minus some. Counted here are 180,000 or so clones, 80% to 85% occurring once; the ten biggest clones make up 6.5%. Sequenced input: PBMCs. The receptor set was obtained from a woman aged 45 to 65 in good health and CMV-seropositive. Each CDR3 is given with its conserved first and last residue.

CDR3aa	v_gene
CASSEPPVLFF	TRBV6-5
CASSPVYTGELFF	TRBV5-1
CASSLTARGDFYEQYF	TRBV5-1
CASSRGTRETQYF	TRBV7-3
CASSLNSAGSYNEQFF	TRBV7-3
CASSPLAGRGPDTQYF	TRBV14
CASSLAPGDTEPGELFF	TRBV7-2
CASSDPAERNTEAFF	TRBV6-4
CATSRKSGSEQFF	TRBV15
CAWSAEREENEQFF	TRBV30
CASSSIRGASYEQYF	TRBV28
CASSFRQYGYTF	TRBV28
CASSLGSDRSYEQYF	TRBV28